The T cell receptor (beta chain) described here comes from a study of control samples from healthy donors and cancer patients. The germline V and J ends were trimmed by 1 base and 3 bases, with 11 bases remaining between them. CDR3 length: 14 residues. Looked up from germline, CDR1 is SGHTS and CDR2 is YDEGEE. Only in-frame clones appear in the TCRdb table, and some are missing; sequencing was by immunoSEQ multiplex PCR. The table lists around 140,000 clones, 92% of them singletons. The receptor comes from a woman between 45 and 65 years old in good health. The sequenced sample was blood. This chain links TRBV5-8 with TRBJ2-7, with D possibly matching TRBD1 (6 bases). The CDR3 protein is CASSLSTGSYEQYF. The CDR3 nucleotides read TGTGCCAGCAGCTTGAGTACAGGGAGCTACGAGCAGTACTTC.